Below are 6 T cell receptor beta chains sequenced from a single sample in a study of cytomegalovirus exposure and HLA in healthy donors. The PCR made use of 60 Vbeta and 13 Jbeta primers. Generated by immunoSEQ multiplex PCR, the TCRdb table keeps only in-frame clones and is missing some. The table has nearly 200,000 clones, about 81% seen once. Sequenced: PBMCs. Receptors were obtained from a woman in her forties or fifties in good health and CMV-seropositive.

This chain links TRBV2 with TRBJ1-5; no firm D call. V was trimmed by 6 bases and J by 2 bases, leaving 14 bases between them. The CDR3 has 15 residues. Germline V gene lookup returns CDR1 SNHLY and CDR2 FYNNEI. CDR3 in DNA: TGTGCCAGCAGAGAACGACACGTCGGCAATCAGCCCCAGCATTTT. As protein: CASRERHVGNQPQHF.

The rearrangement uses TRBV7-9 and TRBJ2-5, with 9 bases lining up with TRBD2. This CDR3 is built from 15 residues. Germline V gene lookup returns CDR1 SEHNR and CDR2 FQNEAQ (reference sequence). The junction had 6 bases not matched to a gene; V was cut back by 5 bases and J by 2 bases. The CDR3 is CASSGTSLGQETQYF. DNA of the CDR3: TGTGCCAGCAGCGGGACTAGCCTGGGGCAAGAGACCCAGTACTTC.

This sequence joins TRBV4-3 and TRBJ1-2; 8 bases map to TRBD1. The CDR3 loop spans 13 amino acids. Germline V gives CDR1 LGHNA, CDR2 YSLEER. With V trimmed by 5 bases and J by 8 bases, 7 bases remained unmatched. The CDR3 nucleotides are TGCGCCAGCAGCTTAGGACAGGGTGAAGGCTACACCTTC. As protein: CASSLGQGEGYTF.

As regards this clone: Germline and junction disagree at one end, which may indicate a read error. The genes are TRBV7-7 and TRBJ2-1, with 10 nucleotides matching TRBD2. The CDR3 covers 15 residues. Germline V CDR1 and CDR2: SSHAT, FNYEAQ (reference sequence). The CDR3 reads CASSLGLAAYNEQFF. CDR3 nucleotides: TGTGCTAGCAGTCTAGGACTAGCGGCCTACAATGAGCAGTTCTTC.

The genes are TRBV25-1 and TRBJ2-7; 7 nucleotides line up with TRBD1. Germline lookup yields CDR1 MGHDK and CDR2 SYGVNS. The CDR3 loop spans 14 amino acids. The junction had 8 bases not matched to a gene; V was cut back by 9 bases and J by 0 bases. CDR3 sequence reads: CASEARGSSYEQYF. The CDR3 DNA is TGTGCCAGTGAGGCCAGGGGGAGCTCCTACGAGCAGTACTTC.

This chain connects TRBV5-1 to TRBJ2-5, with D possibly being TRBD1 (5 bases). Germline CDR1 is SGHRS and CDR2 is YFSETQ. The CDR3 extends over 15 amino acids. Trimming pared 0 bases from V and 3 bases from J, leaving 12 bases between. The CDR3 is CASSLEGPSEETQYF. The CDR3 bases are TGCGCCAGCAGCTTGGAGGGGCCCTCCGAAGAGACCCAGTACTTC.